This T cell receptor (beta chain) was profiled in a study of preoperative IRX-2 immunotherapy in early breast cancer. Treatment specified: preoperative locoregional IRX-2 cytokine immunotherapy. Profiled with immunoSEQ multiplex PCR; TCRdb holds only in-frame clones, not every one. The data show roughly 62,000 clones, roughly 94% seen once. The V gene's germline CDR1 is SEHNR and CDR2 FQNEAQ (reference sequence). V lost 0 bases and J 6 bases, leaving 15 bases between the germline ends. This CDR3 contains 16 residues. The rearrangement links TRBV7-9 to TRBJ1-5; D possibly corresponds to TRBD1 (5 bases). The TCR originated in a human donor with breast cancer. Specimen collection occurred from a patient treated with IRX-2 immunotherapy. The chain's CDR3 is CASSLAGGIITQPQHF. The CDR3 region has the DNA TGTGCCAGCAGCTTAGCGGGGGGGATCATCACTCAGCCCCAGCATTTT.